This entry lists 9 T cell receptor beta chains sequenced from one sample in a study of CD8+ T cells in alopecia areata. Treatment: oral pan-JAK inhibitor, 5-10 mg twice daily. In each case, RNA was isolated and then reverse transcribed into cDNA as the sequencing template. Method: immunoSEQ multiplex PCR; TCRdb's copy keeps in-frame clones and lacks some. The sample lists around 270,000 clones; more than 45% were seen once. Sequencing used CD4+ T cells sorted from blood, obtained at week 24, from a patient treated with tofacitinib. Source of these receptors: a human donor with alopecia areata.

The rearrangement uses TRBV10-3 and TRBJ1-2, with D maybe TRBD1 (6 bases). Trimming left V 8 bases short and J 2 bases short, with 15 bases between. Per the germline V gene, CDR1 is ENHRY and CDR2 is SYGVKD. The CDR3 has 14 residues. CDR3 sequence (DNA): TGTGCCATCCAAAGGACAGCAATAAACTATGGCTACACCTTC. It codes for CAIQRTAINYGYTF.

The chain recombines TRBV25-1 with TRBJ2-7; 7 bases agree with TRBD1. This CDR3 is built from 13 residues. The V gene end was trimmed by 4 bases and the J gene end by 2 bases; junction bases not matched to a gene: 2. The V gene's germline CDR1 is MGHDK and CDR2 SYGVNS. The CDR3 reads CASSAGQPYEQYF. DNA of the CDR3: TGTGCCAGCAGTGCGGGACAGCCCTACGAGCAGTACTTC.

This clone was seen more than once but under ten times. This chain connects TRBV29-1 to TRBJ1-2; the D is unclear. Trimming cost V 3 bases and J 0 bases, with 11 bases left between them. CDR1 is SQVTM, CDR2 ANQGSEA, per germline. The CDR3 has 14 residues. CDR3 sequence: CSVDGPGSNYGYTF. CDR3 in DNA: TGCAGCGTTGACGGACCGGGATCTAACTATGGCTACACCTTC.

The rearrangement links TRBV10-3 to TRBJ1-2; no clear D. Germline V CDR1 and CDR2: ENHRY, SYGVKD. The ends were cut back, 3 bases at V and 8 bases at J, with 19 bases in the middle. There are 15 residues in the CDR3. For the CDR3, the DNA is TGTGCCATCAGTGACCCAACTGAGGTTATCCAGGGCTACACCTTC. Its translation: CAISDPTEVIQGYTF.

This chain links TRBV7-3 with TRBJ2-1; D unclear. The CDR3 length is 14 residues. Germline CDR1 is SGHTA and CDR2 is FQGTGA. The ends were cut back, 2 bases at V and 7 bases at J, with 12 bases in the middle. Here the CDR3 DNA reads TGTGCCAGCAGCTTAGTGGGCATTAGTAATGAGCAGTTCTTC. Translated, it gives CASSLVGISNEQFF.

This clone was counted a few times. The V call is TRBV7-8, the J call TRBJ2-7, with D unresolved. This CDR3 comprises 13 residues. CDR1 and CDR2 from the germline V gene are SGHVS and FQNEAQ. Trimming shortened V by 4 bases and J by 4 bases, and 11 bases separated the two germline ends. CDR3 sequence reads: CASSYDTPYEQYF. DNA for the CDR3: TGTGCCAGCAGCTACGACACTCCTTACGAGCAGTACTTC.

V is TRBV2 and J is TRBJ2-4; 9 nucleotides agree with TRBD1. The V segment lost 7 bases and the J segment 8 bases; nucleotides outside the gene matches: 9. The CDR3 runs to 14 residues. Germline V CDR1 and CDR2: SNHLY, FYNNEI. CDR3 coding DNA: TGTGCCAGCAATTTGGACAGGGGTTCGGACATTCAGTACTTC. Protein product: CASNLDRGSDIQYF.

The V call is TRBV29-1, the J call TRBJ2-5; TRBD1 might be the D (6 bases). The CDR3 runs to 12 residues. CDR1 and CDR2 from the germline V gene are SQVTM and ANQGSEA. Trimming took 7 bases from V and 1 from J, leaving 10 bases between them. CDR3 DNA sequence: TGCAGCGCGTGGGACATCCAAGAGACCCAGTACTTC. Residues: CSAWDIQETQYF.

The rearrangement joins TRBV18 to TRBJ2-7; no firm D call. Trimming stripped 4 bases from V and 0 bases from J, with 10 bases between. The germline gives CDR1 KGHSH, CDR2 LQKENI. The CDR3 consists of 14 residues. CDR3 nucleotides: TGTGCCAGCTCACAAGGCCGGAGCTCCTACGAGCAGTACTTC. Protein sequence: CASSQGRSSYEQYF.